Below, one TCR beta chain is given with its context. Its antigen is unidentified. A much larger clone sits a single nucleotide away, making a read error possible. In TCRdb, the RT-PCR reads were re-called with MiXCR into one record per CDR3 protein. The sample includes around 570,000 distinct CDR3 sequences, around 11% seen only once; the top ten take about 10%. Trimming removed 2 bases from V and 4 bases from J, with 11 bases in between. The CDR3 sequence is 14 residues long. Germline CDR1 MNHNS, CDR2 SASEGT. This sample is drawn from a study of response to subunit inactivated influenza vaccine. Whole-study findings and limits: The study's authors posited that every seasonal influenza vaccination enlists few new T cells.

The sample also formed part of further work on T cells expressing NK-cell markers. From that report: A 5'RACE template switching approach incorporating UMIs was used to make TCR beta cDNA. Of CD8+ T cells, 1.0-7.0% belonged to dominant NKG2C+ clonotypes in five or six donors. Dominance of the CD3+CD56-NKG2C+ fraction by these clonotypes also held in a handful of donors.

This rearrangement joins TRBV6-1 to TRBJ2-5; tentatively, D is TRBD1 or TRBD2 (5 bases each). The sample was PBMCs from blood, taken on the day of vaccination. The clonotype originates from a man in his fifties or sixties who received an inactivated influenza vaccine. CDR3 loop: CASSEFGGGETQYF. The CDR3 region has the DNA TGTGCCAGCAGTGAATTTGGGGGTGGAGAGACCCAGTACTTC.